This T cell receptor beta chain appears in the sequencing data of a study of blood T cell repertoires in COVID-19. The method was immunoSEQ multiplex PCR; TCRdb's version includes in-frame clones alone and lacks a portion of them. The profile shows 300,000 to 400,000 clones, around 87% of them singletons. Grouping used clinical history reported by participants in a survey and questionnaire. Trimming took off 2 bases at V and 0 bases at J, with 6 bases between the two ends. Per the germline V gene, CDR1 is SGHRS and CDR2 is YFSETQ. CDR3 length: 15 amino acids. Sequencing was done on a sample of PBMCs or T cells enriched from blood (not recorded which). The sequence came from a man younger than 35 who had recovered from COVID-19. The rearrangement joins TRBV5-1 to TRBJ2-6; D is uncertain. The CDR3 nucleotides are TGCGCCAGCAGCTTCGTCGGCTCTGGGGCCAACGTCCTGACTTTC. Encoded protein: CASSFVGSGANVLTF.